This TCR beta chain stems from a study of T cells after yellow fever vaccination. Study in general: Fractions with few cells were prepared using SMART-Seq v4 Ultra Low Input. Overall study results and limits: Primary-vaccination clones mostly resurfaced post-booster (nearly 97% CD4, under 90% CD8). The presence of abundant clonotypes contaminating from the bulk population was possible in FACS-sorted repertoires.

Template switching with 5'RACE generated the TCR cDNA and added a universal primer site and UMIs. Each CDR3 protein gets one entry after TCRdb re-called the 5' RACE reads with MiXCR. The sample has about 340,000 distinct CDR3 sequences, 3% to 4.5% seen once. This CDR3 is 15 amino acids long. Germline V lookup: CDR1 MNHEY, CDR2 SVGAGI. Trimming took 2 bases from V and 6 from J, leaving 11 bases between them. As concerns this clonotype: The antigen is not known.

The source of this sequence is a man aged 18 to 30 who received the YFV17D yellow fever vaccine. The rearrangement links TRBV6-5 to TRBJ1-6; D is unresolved. This specimen consisted of PBMCs, obtained 5 days after the yellow fever booster vaccination. The CDR3 coding sequence is TGTGCCAGCAGTTACAGAAGGATGAGTAATTCACCCCTCCACTTT. Its translation: CASSYRRMSNSPLHF.